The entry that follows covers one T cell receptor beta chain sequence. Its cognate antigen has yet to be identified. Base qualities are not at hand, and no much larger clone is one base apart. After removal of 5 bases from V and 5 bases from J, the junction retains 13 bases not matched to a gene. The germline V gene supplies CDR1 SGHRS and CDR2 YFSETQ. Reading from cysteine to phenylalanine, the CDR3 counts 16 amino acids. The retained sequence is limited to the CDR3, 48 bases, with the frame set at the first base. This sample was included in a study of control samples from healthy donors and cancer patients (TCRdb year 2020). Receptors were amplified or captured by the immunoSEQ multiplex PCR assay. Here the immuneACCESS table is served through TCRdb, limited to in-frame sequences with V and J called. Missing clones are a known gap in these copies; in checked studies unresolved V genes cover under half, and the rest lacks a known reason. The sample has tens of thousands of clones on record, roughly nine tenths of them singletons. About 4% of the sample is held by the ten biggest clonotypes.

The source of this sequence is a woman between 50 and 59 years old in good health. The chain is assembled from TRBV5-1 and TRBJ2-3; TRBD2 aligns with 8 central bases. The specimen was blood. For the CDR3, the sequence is CASRPRAGAVRDTQYF. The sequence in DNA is TGCGCCAGCAGACCTAGAGCGGGAGCTGTAAGAGATACGCAGTATTTT.